The sequence of this T cell receptor beta chain was determined in a study of blood T cell repertoires in COVID-19. Background on the study: Acute and convalescent COVID-19 specimens originated in the United States, Italy and Spain. T cells, B-cell-depleted T cells, or PBMCs provided the cDNA or gDNA that served as material.

Germline V gene data show CDR1 as MRHNA and CDR2 as SNTAGT. This CDR3 is built from 14 residues. V lost 6 bases, J lost 6 bases, and 2 bases stayed unmatched. Under the authors' procedure: Scientists estimated how many nucleated cells there were by amplifying reference gene primers. Sequencing was performed with immunoSEQ multiplex PCR; in TCRdb, only in-frame clones are kept and a portion is missing. The D gene and trimming were derived from the DNA, and the V and J assignments and clone size from that table. This table has about 140,000 clones, roughly 80% appearing once. V is TRBV6-4 and J is TRBJ2-1, with 13 bases matching TRBD2. Source material: peripheral blood. This receptor was taken from a human donor in a cohort sampled during active COVID-19. The CDR3 sequence: CASSTSGGANEQFF. CDR3 nucleotides: TGTGCCAGCAGCACTAGCGGGGGGGCCAATGAGCAGTTCTTC.